The 17 T cell receptor beta chains below were found in one sample sequenced in a study of cytomegalovirus exposure and HLA in healthy donors (dated by TCRdb to about 2017). Receptor libraries were prepared by the immunoSEQ multiplex PCR assay. For the multiplex PCR, a mixture combining 60 forward primers for TCR Vbeta segments and 13 reverse primers for TCR Jbeta segments was used. As stored in TCRdb, this immuneACCESS dataset retains in-frame rearrangements with V and J assigned. A fraction of the clones does not appear; measured against another copy, unresolved V genes explain less than half of the discrepancy, and the remainder lacks a known reason. Recorded for this sample are roughly 200,000 clones; about four fifths of them occurred a single time. The ten largest clones take up 1.5% of the sample. Sequenced sample: PBMCs. These receptors were collected from a girl under 18 in good health and CMV-seropositive.

In nucleotides, the CDR3 is TGTGCCAGTAGTATTGGCTCGCACACTGAAGCTTTCTTT. This encodes CASSIGSHTEAFF. V is TRBV19 and J is TRBJ1-1; D unclear. The germline V and J ends were trimmed by 3 bases and 3 bases, with 8 bases remaining between them. CDR1 LNHDA and CDR2 SQIVND come from the germline V gene (reference sequence). The length of the CDR3 is 13 residues.

This clone was detected a few times. The chain carries TRBV9 and TRBJ1-6; no clear D. This CDR3 is 16 amino acids long. Trimming stripped 4 bases from V and 0 bases from J, with 11 bases between. The germline gives CDR1 SGDLS, CDR2 YYNGEE. The CDR3 here is CASSNPRSSYNSPLHF. CDR3 DNA sequence: TGTGCCAGCAGCAACCCACGGAGCTCCTATAATTCACCCCTCCACTTT.

The chain recombines TRBV27 with TRBJ1-5, with D unclear. The CDR3 covers 15 residues. Per germline, CDR1 MNHEY and CDR2 SMNVEV (reference sequence). With 2 bases removed from V and 4 bases from J, the gap between germline ends came to 12 bases. The CDR3 loop is CASSLAPTGNQPQHF. The DNA of the CDR3 is TGTGCCAGCAGTTTAGCACCGACGGGGAATCAGCCCCAGCATTTT.

About this clone: Other DNA sequences from this sample encode an identical CDR3 as well. The rearrangement uses TRBV7-9 and TRBJ1-2; D not resolved. V was clipped by 1 base and J by 1 base, with 7 bases between them. Germline CDR1 reads SEHNR; CDR2 reads FQNEAQ (reference sequence). CDR3 length: 14 residues. The CDR3 nucleotides read TGTGCCAGCAGCTTAGAGCCGGTTAACTATGGCTACACCTTC. Encoded protein: CASSLEPVNYGYTF. The full variable domain, its missing parts supplied by reference TRBV7-9 and TRBJ1-2, is DTGVSQNPRHKITKRGQNVTFRCDPISEHNRLYWYRQTLGQGPEFLTYFQNEAQLEKSRLLSDRFSAERPKGSFSTLEIQRTEQGDSAMYLCASSLEPVNYGYTFGSGTRLTVV.

The J gene is TRBJ2-7, the V gene TRBV4-1; D is undetermined. Between the trimmed V and J ends, which lost 1 base and 2 bases, there was a span of 9 bases. From germline, CDR1 is MGHRA and CDR2 YSYEKL. The CDR3 is made up of 14 amino acids. CDR3 nucleotide sequence: TGCGCCAGCAGCCAAGGAAGCCAGGCCTACGAGCAGTACTTC. Translating gives CASSQGSQAYEQYF.

J is TRBJ2-7 and V is TRBV7-8, with TRBD1 matching over 7 bases. J gave up 4 bases and V 6 bases, and 12 bases lay outside the gene matches. The CDR3 has 15 residues. Germline V lookup: CDR1 SGHVS, CDR2 FQNEAQ. CDR3 coding DNA: TGTGCCAGCAGGAACAGACAGGGTTTTTTTTACGAGCAGTACTTC. Translation: CASRNRQGFFYEQYF.

This chain connects TRBV7-9 to TRBJ2-5; 7 positions match TRBD1. CDR3 length: 13 amino acids. CDR1 is SEHNR and CDR2 is FQNEAQ in the germline V gene (reference sequence). Unmatched junction bases numbered 4, after V lost 6 bases and J lost 3 bases. CDR3: CASRPTGKETQYF. CDR3 DNA: TGTGCCAGCAGGCCGACAGGGAAAGAGACCCAGTACTTC.

The CDR3 region is CASSYSSYTGELFF. CDR3 coding DNA: TGTGCCAGCAGTTACTCGAGTTACACCGGGGAGCTGTTTTTT. The gene calls are TRBV6-5 and TRBJ2-2; no definite D call. From germline, CDR1 is MNHEY and CDR2 SVGAGI. The CDR3 runs 14 residues. Between the trimmed V and J ends, which lost 0 bases and 3 bases, there was a span of 5 bases.

V gene TRBV7-8 combines with J gene TRBJ2-1; TRBD2 aligns across 13 bases. Germline CDR1 and CDR2: SGHVS and FQNEAQ. J was trimmed by 3 bases and V by 1 base; bases with no gene match: 6. This CDR3 spans 18 amino acids. CDR3 amino acids: CASSLGRTSGGYYNEQFF. Written as DNA, the CDR3 is TGTGCCAGCAGCTTAGGTCGGACTAGCGGGGGATACTACAATGAGCAGTTCTTC. Combining the CDR3 with reference TRBV7-8 and TRBJ2-1 gives the whole variable domain GAGVSQSPRYKVAKRGQDVALRCDPISGHVSLFWYQQALGQGPEFLTYFQNEAQLDKSGLPSDRFFAERPEGSVSTLKIQRTQQEDSAVYLCASSLGRTSGGYYNEQFFGPGTRLTVL.

V gene TRBV11-2 combines with J gene TRBJ2-3; unclear D gene. This CDR3 is 14 amino acids long. V lost 1 base and J 1 base, leaving 6 bases between the germline ends. The germline V gene has CDR1 SGHAT and CDR2 FQNNGV. DNA for the CDR3: TGTGCCAGCAGCTTAGCCCCGGGCACAGATACGCAGTATTTT. It specifies CASSLAPGTDTQYF.

V gene TRBV19 combines with J gene TRBJ1-2, with TRBD1 identical over 8 bases. The CDR3 extends over 12 amino acids. The V segment lost 9 bases and the J segment 2 bases; nucleotides outside the gene matches: 2. In germline, CDR1 is LNHDA, CDR2 SQIVND (reference sequence). CDR3 protein: CASDRGNYGYTF. For the CDR3, the DNA is TGTGCCAGCGACAGGGGAAACTATGGCTACACCTTC.

This clone was seen a handful of times. V is TRBV9 and J is TRBJ1-2; perhaps TRBD1 as D (5 bases). There are 15 residues in the CDR3. V dropped 2 bases and J dropped 0 bases, with 11 bases sitting between them. Germline-derived CDR1 and CDR2 are SGDLS and YYNGEE. The CDR3 spells CASSVGGGTNYGYTF. CDR3 nucleotides: TGTGCCAGCAGCGTCGGGGGAGGAACTAACTATGGCTACACCTTC.

The gene calls are TRBV19 and TRBJ2-7; D is unresolved. V lost 5 bases, J lost 2 bases, and 13 bases lay in between. Germline CDR1 and CDR2: LNHDA and SQIVND (reference sequence). The CDR3 has 14 amino acids. DNA of the CDR3: TGTGCCAGTAGTCCCGGAGCATTAGCCTACGAGCAGTACTTC. Its protein is CASSPGALAYEQYF.

The rearrangement links TRBV2 to TRBJ2-5, with D unresolved. Trimming stripped 6 bases from V and 7 bases from J, with 12 bases between. Germline V gene lookup returns CDR1 SNHLY and CDR2 FYNNEI. This CDR3 spans 12 amino acids. CDR3 in amino acids: CASRPDMGTQYF. The CDR3 DNA follows: TGTGCCAGCAGACCCGACATGGGGACCCAGTACTTC.

Written as DNA, the CDR3 is TGTGCCAGCAGCTTTCCAGCGGGGGGGACTAGGGATGAGCAGTTCTTC. Residues: CASSFPAGGTRDEQFF. The V call is TRBV7-2, the J call TRBJ2-1; 10 bases align to TRBD2. V trimming: 3 bases; J trimming: 8 bases; junction bases outside the gene matches: 10. This CDR3 is built from 16 residues. Germline lookup yields CDR1 SGHTA and CDR2 FQGNSA.

This clone was seen only a few times. V usage is TRBV21-1 and J usage is TRBJ2-2; the table assigns TRBD1, which was not confirmed against the DNA. TRBV21-1 is a recognized pseudogene. The CDR3 is 15 residues long. Written as DNA, the CDR3 is TGTGCCATCCCCCGACAGGGGGCGCTTAACGGGGAGCTGTTTTTT. The encoded protein is CAIPRQGALNGELFF.

The table lists this clone with a count of one. The chain joins TRBV11-3 to TRBJ1-2; tentatively, D is TRBD1 (5 bases). V dropped 1 base and J dropped 4 bases, with 10 bases sitting between them. Germline V gene lookup returns CDR1 SGHNT and CDR2 YENEEA. CDR3 length: 14 amino acids. CDR3 coding DNA: TGTGCCAGCAGCTTAGCCCAGGGCCCCTATGGCTACACCTTC. Translating gives CASSLAQGPYGYTF.